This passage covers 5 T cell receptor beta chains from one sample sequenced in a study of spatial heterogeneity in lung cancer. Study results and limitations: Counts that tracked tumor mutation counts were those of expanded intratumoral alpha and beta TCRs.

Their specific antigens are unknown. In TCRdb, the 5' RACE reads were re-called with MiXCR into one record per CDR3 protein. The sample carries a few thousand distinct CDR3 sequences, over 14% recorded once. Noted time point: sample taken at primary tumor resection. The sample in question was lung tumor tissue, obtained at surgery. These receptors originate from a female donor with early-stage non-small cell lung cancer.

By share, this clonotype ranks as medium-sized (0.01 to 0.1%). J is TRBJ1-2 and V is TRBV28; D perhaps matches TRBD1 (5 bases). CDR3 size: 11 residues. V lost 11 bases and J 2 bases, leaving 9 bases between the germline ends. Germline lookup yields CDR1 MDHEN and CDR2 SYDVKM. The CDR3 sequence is CAWGRNYGYTF. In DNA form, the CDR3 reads TGTGCCTGGGGACGAAACTATGGCTACACCTTC.

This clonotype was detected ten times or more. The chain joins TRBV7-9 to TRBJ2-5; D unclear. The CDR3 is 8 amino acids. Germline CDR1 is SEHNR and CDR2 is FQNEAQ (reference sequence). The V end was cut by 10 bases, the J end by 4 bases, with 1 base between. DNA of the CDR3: TGTGCCATAGAGACCCAGTACTTC. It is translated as CAIETQYF.

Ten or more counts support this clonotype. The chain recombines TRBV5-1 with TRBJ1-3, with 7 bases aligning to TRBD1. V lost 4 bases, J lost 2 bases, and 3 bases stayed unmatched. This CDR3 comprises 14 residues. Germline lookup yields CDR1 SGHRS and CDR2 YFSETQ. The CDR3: CASSRGQAGNTIYF. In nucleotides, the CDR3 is TGCGCCAGCAGCCGTGGACAGGCTGGAAACACCATATATTTT. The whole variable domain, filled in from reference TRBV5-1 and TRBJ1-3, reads KAGVTQTPRYLIKTRGQQVTLSCSPISGHRSVSWYQQTPGQGLQFLFEYFSETQRNKGNFPGRFSGRQFSNSRSEMNVSTLELGDSALYLCASSRGQAGNTIYFGEGSWLTVV.

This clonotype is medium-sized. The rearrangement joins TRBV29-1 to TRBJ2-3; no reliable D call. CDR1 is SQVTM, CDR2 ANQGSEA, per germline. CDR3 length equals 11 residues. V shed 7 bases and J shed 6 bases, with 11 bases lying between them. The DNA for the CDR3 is TGCAGCGCAGACATCGCGGATACGCAGTATTTT. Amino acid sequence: CSADIADTQYF.

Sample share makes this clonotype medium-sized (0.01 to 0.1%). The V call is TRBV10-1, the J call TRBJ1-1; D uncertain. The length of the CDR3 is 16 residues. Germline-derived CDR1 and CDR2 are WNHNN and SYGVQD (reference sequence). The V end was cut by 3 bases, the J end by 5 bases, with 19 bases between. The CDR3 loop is CASSDSRTLAGTEAFF. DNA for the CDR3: TGCGCCAGCAGTGACTCCCGGACTCTGGCTGGGACTGAAGCTTTCTTT.